The sequence of this TCR beta chain was determined in a study of blood T cells in healthy people across ages. Trimming took 3 bases from V and 6 from J; bases not matched to a gene: 7. The V gene's germline CDR1 is ENHRY and CDR2 SYGVKD. This CDR3 region has 15 residues. About this clonotype: The antigen remains unidentified.

Alongside a J-beta primer mix, a sample-barcoded 5' primer served in a second PCR lasting about 7 to 11 cycles. TCRdb analysed the 5' RACE reads with MiXCR anew, one entry per CDR3 protein. The sample contains fewer than 2,000,000 distinct CDR3 sequences, 39% of which appear only once. General study results and limits: Higher diversity and more naive CD4+ cells were features of long-lived donors, compared to aged donors. Any conclusive comparison of naive versus antigen-experienced cells was prevented by using unsorted PBMCs.

The specimen was blood. This receptor was identified in a human donor in good health. J is TRBJ2-3 and V is TRBV10-3; 9 bases align to TRBD2. The CDR3 DNA reads as TGTGCCATCAGTGACAGCGGGGGGCCGGGGGATACGCAGTATTTT. Its protein is CAISDSGGPGDTQYF.